The rows below give T cell receptor beta chains drawn from one sample of a study of T cells in Graves' hyperthyroidism and ophthalmopathy. Each CDR3 protein is one row after TCRdb ran MiXCR on the multiplex PCR reads. The sample consists of about 640,000 distinct CDR3 sequences, 20% to 25% of them appearing once. The sample was blood. These receptors all stem from a man younger than 45 with Graves' ophthalmopathy. CDR3s include the opening cysteine and the closing phenylalanine or tryptophan. The order of the fields is J gene, V gene, D gene, clone size, CDR3 length, CDR3 protein, CDR3 DNA. A D gene is named only where the DNA matches it firmly. The size of a clone is reported for some rows only, either as once, few or many, or as a class for expanded clones.

J: TRBJ2-2; V: TRBV7-3; D: -; size: few; length: 12; CDR3: CASSREVGELFF; DNA: TGTGCCAGCAGCCGAGAGGTCGGGGAGCTGTTTTTT
J: TRBJ2-7; V: TRBV27; D: -; size: -; length: 15; CDR3: CASSSLGLSQDEQYF; DNA: TGTGCCAGCAGTTCCCTCGGACTAAGCCAGGACGAGCAGTACTTC
J: TRBJ1-2; V: TRBV20-1; D: -; size: few; length: 13; CDR3: CSARDGTSYGYTF; DNA: TGCAGTGCTAGAGATGGGACATCCTATGGCTACACCTTC
J: TRBJ2-7; V: TRBV7-6; D: TRBD2; size: few; length: 17; CDR3: CASSPGTSGRLRYEQYF; DNA: TGTGCCAGCAGCCCCGGGACTAGCGGGAGGTTGCGTTACGAGCAGTACTTC
J: TRBJ1-3; V: TRBV18; D: -; size: few; length: 16; CDR3: CASSLGYGTAANTIYF; DNA: TGTGCCAGCTCACTGGGTTACGGGACGGCCGCGAACACCATATATTTT
J: TRBJ2-5; V: TRBV6-1; D: TRBD2; size: -; length: 17; CDR3: CASSVRLAGGPQETQYF; DNA: TGTGCCAGCAGTGTACGACTAGCGGGAGGCCCACAAGAGACCCAGTACTTC
J: TRBJ2-2; V: TRBV27; D: TRBD1; size: few; length: 16; CDR3: CASSTRDRGNTGELFF; DNA: TGTGCCAGCTCCACCCGGGACAGGGGGAACACCGGGGAGCTGTTTTTT
J: TRBJ2-2; V: TRBV28; D: -; size: few; length: 10; CDR3: CATASGELFF; DNA: TGTGCCACCGCATCCGGGGAGCTGTTTTTT
J: TRBJ2-7; V: TRBV2; D: -; size: -; length: 14; CDR3: CASSETGLAYEQYF; DNA: TGTGCCAGCAGTGAAACAGGGTTGGCCTACGAGCAGTACTTC
J: TRBJ2-7; V: TRBV11-2; D: TRBD2; size: many; length: 17; CDR3: CASSLLGLAGTSYEQYF; DNA: TGTGCCAGCAGCTTACTTGGACTAGCGGGCACCTCCTACGAGCAGTACTTC
J: TRBJ1-1; V: TRBV7-9; D: TRBD1; size: -; length: 13; CDR3: CASSFLQGVEAFF; DNA: TGTGCCAGCAGCTTCCTACAGGGGGTTGAAGCTTTCTTT
J: TRBJ2-7; V: TRBV5-1; D: TRBD2; size: -; length: 15; CDR3: CASSSTGREGYEQYF; DNA: TGCGCCAGCAGCTCCACCGGGCGGGAGGGGTACGAGCAGTACTTC
J: TRBJ2-1; V: TRBV20-1; D: -; size: -; length: 13; CDR3: CSATGGTFNEHFF; DNA: TGCAGTGCTACAGGGGGGACATTCAATGAGCATTTCTTC
J: TRBJ2-5; V: TRBV2; D: -; size: -; length: 13; CDR3: CASRRRGEETQYF; DNA: TGTGCCAGCAGGCGGAGGGGGGAGGAGACCCAGTACTTC
J: TRBJ2-2; V: TRBV4-3; D: -; size: -; length: 15; CDR3: CASSPGGARGGELFF; DNA: TGCGCCAGCAGCCCTGGGGGTGCTCGAGGCGGGGAGCTGTTTTTT
J: TRBJ1-5; V: TRBV9; D: -; size: few; length: 12; CDR3: CASSDGRQPQHF; DNA: TGTGCCAGCAGCGACGGAAGACAGCCCCAGCATTTT
J: TRBJ1-6; V: TRBV7-9; D: TRBD1; size: few; length: 15; CDR3: CASSFRDRYNSPLHF; DNA: TGTGCCAGCAGCTTCCGGGACAGATATAATTCACCCCTCCACTTT
J: TRBJ2-7; V: TRBV5-6; D: -; size: few; length: 17; CDR3: CASSLGTVLRSTYEQYF; DNA: TGTGCCAGCAGCTTGGGGACAGTCTTAAGGAGTACCTACGAGCAGTACTTC
J: TRBJ1-6; V: TRBV7-2; D: -; size: -; length: 16; CDR3: CASSLLGASGNSPLHF; DNA: TGTGCCAGCAGCCTCCTCGGTGCCTCGGGGAATTCACCCCTCCACTTT
J: TRBJ2-5; V: TRBV20-1; D: -; size: few; length: 13; CDR3: CSAVLRTQETQYF; DNA: TGCAGTGCGGTTCTAAGGACCCAAGAGACCCAGTACTTC
J: TRBJ1-6; V: TRBV27; D: -; size: few; length: 14; CDR3: CASKSGRINSPLHF; DNA: TGTGCCAGCAAATCGGGCAGGATTAATTCACCCCTCCACTTT
J: TRBJ1-5; V: TRBV20-1; D: -; size: -; length: 12; CDR3: CSASVDNQPQHF; DNA: TGCAGTGCTAGTGTTGACAACCAGCCCCAGCATTTT
J: TRBJ2-5; V: TRBV12-3/TRBV12-4; D: -; size: -; length: 12; CDR3: CASSSSLKTQYF; DNA: TGTGCCAGCAGTTCATCCCTGAAGACCCAGTACTTC
J: TRBJ2-1; V: TRBV4-1; D: -; size: -; length: 16; CDR3: CASSHPLRRRNNEQFF; DNA: TGCGCCAGCAGCCATCCCCTTCGGCGGAGAAACAATGAGCAGTTCTTC
J: TRBJ1-1; V: TRBV11-2; D: -; size: many; length: 17; CDR3: CASSLFEVAHGGTEAFF; DNA: TGTGCCAGCAGCTTATTTGAGGTGGCCCACGGAGGGACTGAAGCTTTCTTT
J: TRBJ2-7; V: TRBV10-3; D: TRBD1; size: few; length: 16; CDR3: CAISDPGQGFSYEQYF; DNA: TGTGCCATCAGTGACCCAGGACAGGGATTCTCCTACGAGCAGTACTTC
J: TRBJ2-5; V: TRBV11-2; D: -; size: many; length: 14; CDR3: CASSLGASRETQYF; DNA: TGTGCCAGCAGCTTAGGTGCGTCGAGGGAGACCCAGTACTTC
J: TRBJ2-3; V: TRBV28; D: TRBD2; size: many; length: 16; CDR3: CASNTRGTSGSNTQYF; DNA: TGTGCCAGCAACACCAGGGGGACTAGCGGGAGCAATACGCAGTATTTT
J: TRBJ2-5; V: TRBV30; D: TRBD2; size: few; length: 15; CDR3: CAWTAGTSGQETQYF; DNA: TGTGCCTGGACCGCCGGGACTAGCGGACAAGAGACCCAGTACTTC
J: TRBJ2-5; V: TRBV11-2; D: -; size: many; length: 15; CDR3: CASSLGGQGQETQYF; DNA: TGTGCCAGCAGCTTAGGGGGACAAGGGCAAGAGACCCAGTACTTC
J: TRBJ2-1; V: TRBV20-1; D: -; size: many; length: 16; CDR3: CSARENRDLSRNEQFF; DNA: TGCAGTGCTAGAGAAAACAGGGATTTAAGCCGCAATGAGCAGTTCTTC